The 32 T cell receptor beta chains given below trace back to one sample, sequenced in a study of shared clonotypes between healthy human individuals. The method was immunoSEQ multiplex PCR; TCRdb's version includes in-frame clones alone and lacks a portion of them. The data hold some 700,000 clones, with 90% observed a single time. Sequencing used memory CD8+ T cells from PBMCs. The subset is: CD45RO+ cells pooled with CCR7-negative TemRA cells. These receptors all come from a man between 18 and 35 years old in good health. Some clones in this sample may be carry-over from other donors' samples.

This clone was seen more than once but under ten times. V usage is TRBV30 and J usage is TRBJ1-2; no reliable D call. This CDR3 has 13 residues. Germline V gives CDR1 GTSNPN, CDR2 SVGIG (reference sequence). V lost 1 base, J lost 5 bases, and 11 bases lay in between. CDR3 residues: CAWSEGKYYGYTF. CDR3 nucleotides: TGTGCCTGGAGTGAAGGAAAATATTATGGCTACACCTTC. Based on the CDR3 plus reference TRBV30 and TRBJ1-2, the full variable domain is SQTIHQWPATLVQPVGSPLSLECTVEGTSNPNLYWYRQAAGRGLQLLFYSVGIGQISSEVPQNLSASRPQDRQFILSSKKLLLSDSGFYLCAWSEGKYYGYTFGSGTRLTVV.

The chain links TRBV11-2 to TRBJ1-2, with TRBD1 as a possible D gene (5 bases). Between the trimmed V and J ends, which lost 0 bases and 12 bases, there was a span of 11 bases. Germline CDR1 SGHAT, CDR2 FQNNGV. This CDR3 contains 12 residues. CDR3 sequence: CASSLDPGPHTF. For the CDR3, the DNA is TGTGCCAGCAGCTTAGATCCAGGGCCCCACACCTTC.

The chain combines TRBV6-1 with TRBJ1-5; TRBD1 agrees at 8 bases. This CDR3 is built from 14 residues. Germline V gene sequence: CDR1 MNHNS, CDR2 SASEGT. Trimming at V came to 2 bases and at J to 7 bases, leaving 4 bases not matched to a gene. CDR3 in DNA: TGTGCCAGCAGTGAATCAGGGGGCAGACAGCCCCAGCATTTT. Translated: CASSESGGRQPQHF.

CDR3 residues: CAISRLPRPLTGNEQFF. The CDR3 coding sequence is TGTGCCATCAGCAGACTACCCAGACCCCTAACCGGCAATGAGCAGTTCTTC. The V call is TRBV10-3, the J call TRBJ2-1; D may be TRBD2 (5 bases). CDR1 and CDR2 (germline): ENHRY, SYGVKD. This CDR3 contains 17 residues. V was cut by 6 bases and J by 6 bases, with 24 bases left in between.

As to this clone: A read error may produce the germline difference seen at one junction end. This CDR3 is CASSPSGLPKYTLF. Written as DNA, the CDR3 is TGTGCCAGCAGTCCGTCGGGACTGCCCAAATACACCCTCTTC. V and J are TRBV27 and TRBJ2-1; D is possibly TRBD2 (6 bases). Germline assignment: CDR1 MNHEY and CDR2 SMNVEV (reference sequence). This CDR3 is 14 amino acids long.

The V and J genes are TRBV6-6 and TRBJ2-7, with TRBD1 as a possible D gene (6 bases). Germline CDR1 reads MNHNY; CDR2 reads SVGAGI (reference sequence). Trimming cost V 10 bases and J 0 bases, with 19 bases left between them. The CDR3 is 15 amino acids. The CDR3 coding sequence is TGTGCCACCAATCCGACAGGCTTGCGCTCCTACGAGCAGTACTTC. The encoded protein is CATNPTGLRSYEQYF.

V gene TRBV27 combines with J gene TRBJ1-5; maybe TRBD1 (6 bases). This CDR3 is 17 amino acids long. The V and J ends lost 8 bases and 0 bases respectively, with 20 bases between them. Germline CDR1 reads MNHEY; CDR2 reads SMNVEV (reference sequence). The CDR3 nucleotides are TGTGCCAGCTCCCCGTGGGGCAGGGGAAGTAGCAATCAGCCCCAGCATTTT. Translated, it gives CASSPWGRGSSNQPQHF.

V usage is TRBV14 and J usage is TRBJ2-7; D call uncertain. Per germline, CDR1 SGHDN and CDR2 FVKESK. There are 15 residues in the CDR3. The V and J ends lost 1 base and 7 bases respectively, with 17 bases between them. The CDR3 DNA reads TGTGCCAGCAGCCAAGGGCTTAACCACTTTGGGGAGCAGTACTTC. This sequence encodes CASSQGLNHFGEQYF.

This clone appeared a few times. The DNA of the CDR3 is TGTGCCAGCACCGATCGCCTGTTTCCCACTGAAGCTTTCTTT. This encodes CASTDRLFPTEAFF. The V gene is TRBV5-4, the J gene TRBJ1-1, with D unclear. Looked up from germline, CDR1 is SGHNT and CDR2 is YYREEE (reference sequence). V lost 6 bases, J lost 4 bases, and 16 bases lay in between. The CDR3 is 14 residues long.

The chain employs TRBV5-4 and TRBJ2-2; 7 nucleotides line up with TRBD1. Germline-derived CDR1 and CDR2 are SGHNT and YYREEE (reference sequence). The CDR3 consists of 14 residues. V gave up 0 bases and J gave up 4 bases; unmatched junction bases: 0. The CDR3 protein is CASSLAGGTGELFF. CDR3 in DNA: TGTGCCAGCAGCTTGGCAGGGGGCACCGGGGAGCTGTTTTTT.

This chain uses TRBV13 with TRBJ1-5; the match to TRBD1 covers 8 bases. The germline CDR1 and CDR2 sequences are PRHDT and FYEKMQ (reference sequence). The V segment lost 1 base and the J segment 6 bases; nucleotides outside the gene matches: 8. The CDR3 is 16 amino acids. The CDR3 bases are TGTGCCAGCAGCTTAGCTTCGGACAGGGCTAGTCAGCCCCAGCATTTT. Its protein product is CASSLASDRASQPQHF.

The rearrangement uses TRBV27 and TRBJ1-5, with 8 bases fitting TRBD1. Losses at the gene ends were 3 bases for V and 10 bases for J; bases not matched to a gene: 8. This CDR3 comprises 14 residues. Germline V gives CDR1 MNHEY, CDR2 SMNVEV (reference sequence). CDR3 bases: TGTGCCAGCAGTTTCACACAGGGGGGAAGACCCCAGCATTTT. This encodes CASSFTQGGRPQHF.

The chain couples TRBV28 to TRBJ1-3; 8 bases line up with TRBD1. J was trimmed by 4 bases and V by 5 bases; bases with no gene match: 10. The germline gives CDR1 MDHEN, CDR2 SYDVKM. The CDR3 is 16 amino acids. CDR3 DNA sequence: TGTGCCAGCAGTACCCGGACAGGGTTCGCGGGAAACACCATATATTTT. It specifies CASSTRTGFAGNTIYF.

The CDR3, as DNA: TGTGCCAGCAGCCAACGGGTGGACAACTCCTACGAGCAGTACTTC. It yields the protein CASSQRVDNSYEQYF. The chain is built from TRBV4-2 and TRBJ2-7; D perhaps matches TRBD1 (5 bases). The V and J ends lost 2 bases and 0 bases respectively, with 11 bases between them. The CDR3 loop spans 15 amino acids. Germline V gives CDR1 LGHNA, CDR2 YNFKEQ.

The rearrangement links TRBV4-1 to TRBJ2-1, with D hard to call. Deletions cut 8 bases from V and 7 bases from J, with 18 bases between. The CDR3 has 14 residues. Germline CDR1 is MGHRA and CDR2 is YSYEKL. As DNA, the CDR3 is TGCGCCAGCGGCCGTTCGGTTGGGCTTAATGAGCAGTTCTTC. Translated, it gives CASGRSVGLNEQFF.

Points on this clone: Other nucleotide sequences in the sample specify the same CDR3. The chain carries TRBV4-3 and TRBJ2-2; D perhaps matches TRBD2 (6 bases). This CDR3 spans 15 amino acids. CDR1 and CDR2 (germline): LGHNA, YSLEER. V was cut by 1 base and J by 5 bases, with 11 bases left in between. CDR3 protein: CASSQGVGGTGELFF. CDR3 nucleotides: TGCGCCAGCAGCCAAGGTGTCGGAGGGACCGGGGAGCTGTTTTTT.

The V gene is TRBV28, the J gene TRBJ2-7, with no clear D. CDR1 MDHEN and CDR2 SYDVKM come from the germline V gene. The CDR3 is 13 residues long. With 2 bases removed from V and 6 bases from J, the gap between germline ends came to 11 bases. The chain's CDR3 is CASSLLIRVEQYF. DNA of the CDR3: TGTGCCAGCAGTTTACTTATAAGGGTCGAGCAGTACTTC.

The CDR3 protein is CATSRDLQGGFDYGYTF. CDR3 sequence (DNA): TGTGCCACCAGCAGAGACCTCCAAGGGGGCTTCGACTATGGCTACACCTTC. This chain uses TRBV15 with TRBJ1-2; 7 bases agree with TRBD1. This CDR3 is 17 amino acids long. The V gene end was trimmed by 0 bases and the J gene end by 3 bases; junction bases not matched to a gene: 10. CDR1 and CDR2 from the germline V gene are LNHNV and YYDKDF (reference sequence).

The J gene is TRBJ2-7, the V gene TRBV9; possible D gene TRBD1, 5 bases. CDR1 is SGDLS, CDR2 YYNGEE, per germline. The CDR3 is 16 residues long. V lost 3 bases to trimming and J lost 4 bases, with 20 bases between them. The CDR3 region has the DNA TGTGCCAGCAGCGGCCCCGGAACAGGTAGGGCGTACGAGCAGTACTTC. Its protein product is CASSGPGTGRAYEQYF. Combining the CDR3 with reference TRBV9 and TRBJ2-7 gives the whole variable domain DSGVTQTPKHLITATGQRVTLRCSPRSGDLSVYWYQQSLDQGLQFLIQYYNGEERAKGNILERFSAQQFPDLHSELNLSSLELGDSALYFCASSGPGTGRAYEQYFGPGTRLTVT.

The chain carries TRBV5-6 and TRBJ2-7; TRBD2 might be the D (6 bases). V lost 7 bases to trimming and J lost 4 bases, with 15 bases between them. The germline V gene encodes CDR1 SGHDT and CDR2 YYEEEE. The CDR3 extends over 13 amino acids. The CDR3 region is CASGSEGQYEQYF. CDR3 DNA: TGTGCCAGCGGTTCGGAGGGCCAATACGAGCAGTACTTC. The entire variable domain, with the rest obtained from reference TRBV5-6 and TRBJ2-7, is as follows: DAGVTQSPTHLIKTRGQQVTLRCSPKSGHDTVSWYQQALGQGPQFIFQYYEEEERQRGNFPDRFSGHQFPNYSSELNVNALLLGDSALYLCASGSEGQYEQYFGPGTRLTVT.

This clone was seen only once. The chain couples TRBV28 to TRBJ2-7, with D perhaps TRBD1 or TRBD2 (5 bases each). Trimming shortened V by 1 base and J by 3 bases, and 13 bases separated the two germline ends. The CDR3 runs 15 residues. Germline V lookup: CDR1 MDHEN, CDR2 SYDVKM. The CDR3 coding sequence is TGTGCCAGCAGTTTATTGAGGGGAACCGACTACGAGCAGTACTTC. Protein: CASSLLRGTDYEQYF. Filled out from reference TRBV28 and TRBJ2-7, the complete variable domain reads DVKVTQSSRYLVKRTGEKVFLECVQDMDHENMFWYRQDPGLGLRLIYFSYDVKMKEKGDIPEGYSVSREKKERFSLILESASTNQTSMYLCASSLLRGTDYEQYFGPGTRLTVT.

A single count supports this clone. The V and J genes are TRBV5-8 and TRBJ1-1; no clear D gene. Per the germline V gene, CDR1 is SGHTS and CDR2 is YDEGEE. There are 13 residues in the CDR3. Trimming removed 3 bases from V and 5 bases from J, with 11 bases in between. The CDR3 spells CASSSTMMTEAFF. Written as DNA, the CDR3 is TGTGCCAGCAGCTCCACCATGATGACTGAAGCTTTCTTT.

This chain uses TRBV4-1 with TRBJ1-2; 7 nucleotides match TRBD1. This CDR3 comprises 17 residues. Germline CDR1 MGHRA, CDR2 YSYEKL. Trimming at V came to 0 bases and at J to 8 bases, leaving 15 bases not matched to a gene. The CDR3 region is CASSQDRGTAAFGGYTF. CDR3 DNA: TGCGCCAGCAGCCAAGATCGTGGGACAGCAGCCTTTGGGGGCTACACCTTC.

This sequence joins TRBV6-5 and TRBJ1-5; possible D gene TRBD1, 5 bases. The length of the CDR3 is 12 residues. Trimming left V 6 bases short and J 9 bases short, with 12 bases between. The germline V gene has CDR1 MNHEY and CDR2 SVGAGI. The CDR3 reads CASSPIDRPQHF. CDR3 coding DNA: TGTGCCAGCAGCCCCATAGACAGGCCCCAGCATTTT.

As DNA, the CDR3 is TGTGCCAGTAGTCCTAGAGACAGCCTCACAGATACGCAGTATTTT. As protein: CASSPRDSLTDTQYF. This chain connects TRBV19 to TRBJ2-3; tentatively, D is TRBD1 (5 bases). The CDR3 covers 15 residues. The V and J ends lost 5 bases and 2 bases respectively, with 14 bases between them. Germline lookup yields CDR1 LNHDA and CDR2 SQIVND (reference sequence).

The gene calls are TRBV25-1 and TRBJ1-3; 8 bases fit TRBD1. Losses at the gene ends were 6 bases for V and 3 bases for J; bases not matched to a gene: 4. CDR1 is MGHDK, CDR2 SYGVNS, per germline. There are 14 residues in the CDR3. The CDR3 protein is CASSSTGVGNTIYF. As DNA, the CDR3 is TGTGCCAGCAGCTCGACAGGGGTTGGAAACACCATATATTTT. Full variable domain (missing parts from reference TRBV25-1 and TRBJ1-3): EADIYQTPRYLVIGTGKKITLECSQTMGHDKMYWYQQDPGMELHLIHYSYGVNSTEKGDLSSESTVSRIRTEHFPLTLESARPSHTSQYLCASSSTGVGNTIYFGEGSWLTVV.

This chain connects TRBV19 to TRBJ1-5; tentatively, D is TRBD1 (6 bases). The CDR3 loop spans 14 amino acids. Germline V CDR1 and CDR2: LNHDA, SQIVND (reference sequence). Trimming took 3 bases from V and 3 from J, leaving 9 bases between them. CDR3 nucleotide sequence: TGTGCCAGTAGTATTGGACAGTACAATCAGCCCCAGCATTTT. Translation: CASSIGQYNQPQHF.

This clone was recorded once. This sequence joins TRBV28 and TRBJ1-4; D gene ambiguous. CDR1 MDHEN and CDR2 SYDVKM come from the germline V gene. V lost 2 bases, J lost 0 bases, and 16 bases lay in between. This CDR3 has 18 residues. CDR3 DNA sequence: TGTGCCAGCAGTTTAGTGGCCTTTAAGGTTGCAACTAATGAAAAACTGTTTTTT. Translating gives CASSLVAFKVATNEKLFF.

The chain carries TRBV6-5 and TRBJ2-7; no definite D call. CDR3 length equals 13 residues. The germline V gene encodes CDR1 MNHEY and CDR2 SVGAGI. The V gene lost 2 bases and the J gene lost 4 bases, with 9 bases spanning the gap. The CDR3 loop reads CASSYGIWYEQYF. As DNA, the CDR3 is TGTGCCAGCAGTTACGGAATATGGTACGAGCAGTACTTC.

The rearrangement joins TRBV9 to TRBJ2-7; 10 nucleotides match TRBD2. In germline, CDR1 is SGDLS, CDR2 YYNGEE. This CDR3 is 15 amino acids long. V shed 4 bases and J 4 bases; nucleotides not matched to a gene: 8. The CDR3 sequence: CASSPTPGLAYEQYF. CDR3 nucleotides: TGTGCCAGCAGCCCGACACCGGGACTAGCGTACGAGCAGTACTTC.

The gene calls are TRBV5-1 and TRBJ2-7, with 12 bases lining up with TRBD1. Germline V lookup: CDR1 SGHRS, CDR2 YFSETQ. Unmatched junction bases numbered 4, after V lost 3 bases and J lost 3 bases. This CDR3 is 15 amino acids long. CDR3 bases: TGCGCCAGCAGCTGGGGACAGGGGGCACACTACGAGCAGTACTTC. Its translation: CASSWGQGAHYEQYF.

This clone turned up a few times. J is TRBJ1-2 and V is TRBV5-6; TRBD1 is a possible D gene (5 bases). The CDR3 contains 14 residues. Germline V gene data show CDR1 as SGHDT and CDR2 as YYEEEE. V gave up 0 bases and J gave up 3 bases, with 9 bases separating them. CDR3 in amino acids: CASSLATGYYGYTF. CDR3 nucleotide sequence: TGTGCCAGCAGCTTGGCCACAGGTTACTATGGCTACACCTTC.